This T cell receptor beta chain originates from a study of cytomegalovirus exposure and HLA in healthy donors (dated by TCRdb to 2017 to 2019). Regarding the complete study: According to an earlier analysis of around 600 of the donors, some 170 million T cells yielded 117 million unique TCR beta sequences and approximately 300 Gb of sequence data. An early release covering more than 500 HLA-typed donors comprised 250 to 350 gigabases of sequencing data and around 86 million unique TCR sequences. Of the roughly 390 genotyped donors, around 81% fell in the genetic ancestry cluster associated with self-reported Caucasian donors. The study aimed to test whether cataloging public T cell receptors could reveal signatures of past pathogen exposure. The T cell repertoires of roughly 660 subjects were profiled by immunosequencing and related to cytomegalovirus serostatus. In addition to the first cohort of approximately 650 subjects, a separate validation cohort of approximately 130 different subjects was used. High-throughput TCR immunosequencing, statistical association of individual TCRs with disease status, and machine learning were combined to predict cytomegalovirus infection status. A later analysis re-examined previously published TCR beta repertoires from just over 650 donors and added high-resolution HLA genotyping to investigate patterns of TCR occurrence. Rather than drawing on any new phenotypic data, the later analysis identified candidate immune exposures from TCR beta sequences and the way those sequences occurred across donors. In an earlier analysis of more than 550 of the donors, high-throughput TCR beta sequencing was used to judge whether each TCR beta V gene segment behaved as functional or pseudogenic. Donor age, sex, ethnicity and CMV serostatus were collected together with the repertoire data. Genome-wide SNP genotypes for about 55% of the 666 donors were used in a later genetic analysis, which treated that subset as a discovery cohort. All discovery cohort repertoires had been generated using a single sequencing platform. Both class I and class II loci were covered by HLA typing, at four-digit resolution. The number of donors typed differed by locus, with roughly 620-630 for A, B, C, DRB1 and DQB1, 522 for DQA1, about 610 for DPA1, and 400 to 490 for DPB1. Several DR-DQ haplotypes were treated as single units for association and clustering because of strong linkage in the cohort. Among some 410 genotyped donors of the cohort, an average of roughly 240,000 unique TCR beta nucleotide sequences were sequenced per donor, about a sixth of them non-productive.

Trimming accounts for 7 bases at V and 7 bases at J, while the number of junction bases matched to no gene is 6. In the germline V gene (reference sequence), CDR1 corresponds to LNHDA and CDR2 to SQIVND. The CDR3 starts with the cysteine, ends with the phenylalanine, and has 15 residues. The only DNA kept is the CDR3, 45 bases in frame from the first base. To prepare the library, the immunoSEQ multiplex PCR assay was applied. The multiplex PCR relied on a mix of 60 forward primers for TCR Vbeta segments and 13 reverse primers for TCR Jbeta segments. A multiplex PCR assay on genomic DNA amplified the CDR3 region of rearranged TCR beta genes. The Illumina HiSeq System was used to sequence the amplified TCR beta libraries as 87-base-pair reads. The original pipeline was this. Across the roughly 600 repertoires, a later analysis counted tens of millions of unique TCR beta chains, some 11 million of which were shared by at least two donors. To remove PCR and sequencing errors, raw reads were error-corrected and collapsed into unique sequences using a nearest-neighbor algorithm that merged closely related sequences. CDR3 sequences were aligned to IMGT reference sequences to assign V, D and J gene segments. For a sequence to be retained, a match of at least six nucleotides to both a V gene segment and a J gene segment was required. Rearrangements were called productive when the CDR3 lacked stop codons and stayed in frame with V and J; all others were non-productive. CDR3 was defined by IMGT convention, running from the second conserved V-encoded cysteine to the conserved J-encoded phenylalanine. The earlier analysis of 550 to 650 of the donors excluded any sequence lacking an unambiguous match to a single V gene segment. In an earlier analysis of around 600 of the donors, V segments were called functional above 56.7% productive rearrangements and were called segregating when the between-donor standard deviation exceeded 5%. To diagnose cytomegalovirus status from the catalog of TCR beta chain sequences, a statistical classification framework was built. In a later analysis, TCR nucleotide sequences were compared against IMGT/GENE-DB human TR gene sequences so that V and J genes could be assigned. In a later analysis, CDR3 sequences and most-parsimonious VDJ recombination scenarios were assigned using the TCRdist pipeline. In a later analysis, each TCR beta chain was defined by its CDR3 amino acid sequence together with its V-gene family, and reads without a unique V-gene family were excluded. As a way to deal with suspected cross-contamination and a sequencing artifact, a later analysis dropped under 600 nucleotide sequences that were highly shared and had low generation probability. A later analysis calculated a clonal expansion index for each public chain from normalized within-repertoire ranks of inferred template counts. Generation probabilities in a later analysis came from a VDJ recombination model fitted to out-of-frame rearrangements, and those results were checked against IGoR. Hypergeometric tests were used in a later analysis to score TCR-TCR, TCR-HLA and TCR-CMV co-occurrence, with a repertoire-size bias correction applied to the TCR pairs. False discovery rates were estimated in a later analysis by permuting HLA or CMV assignments 20 times. In a later analysis, co-occurring TCRs were grouped with DBSCAN, and TCRdist sequence similarity was added when clustering was performed within HLA-allele-positive subsets. Co-occurrence clustering excluded repertoires with fewer than 30,000 or more than 120,000 public chains, plus five with anomalous nucleotide sharing. TCRdb's version of the immuneACCESS table is confined to in-frame rearrangements and falls short of the full clone set. An unresolved V gene accounts for under half of the shortfall where checked; the remainder is of unknown origin. D and trimming come from the DNA, and the V and J calls and clone size come from that table. Recorded for this sample are 150,000 to 200,000 clones; approximately 79% of them occurred a single time. The ten largest clonotypes hold over 6% of the sample.

As for this clone: Its recognized antigen is unknown. No base quality information exists; no much larger clone differs at one position.

Results and caveats for the whole study, not just this receptor: The study listed 150 to 200 TCR beta chains as associated with cytomegalovirus. Most CMV-associated TCR beta chains appeared to be HLA-restricted in a later analysis, and the HLA associations seemed to be driven largely by CMV exposure. Across donors, most TCR sequences were observed very rarely, whereas some public TCRs were present in many individuals. According to a later genetic analysis, donors in an Asian-associated ancestry cluster had fewer N-insertions in productive TCRs than the approximately 630-donor mean. According to the authors, the approach could potentially be generalized to other disease states and immunological phenotypes. Because the 87-base-pair reads could not distinguish some IMGT-functional V segments, including TRBV6-2 and TRBV6-3, those segments were excluded. A later analysis associated about 18,000 TCR beta sequences with specific HLA alleles at a false discovery rate of 0.05. An earlier analysis of approximately 600 of the donors showed that most TCR beta V segments appeared in productive rearrangements either about 87% or about 30% of the time, which broadly matched IMGT annotations. In a later analysis, HLA-associated TCR beta chains were found to be more clonally expanded and to have lower generation probabilities than equally common non-associated chains. Because HLA typing was missing for some donors at each locus, association tests included only the typed subset. Correlated functional status among segregating V segments might be attributable to linkage disequilibrium, but an unknown experimental factor could not be ruled out. The cohort was sequenced for TCR beta chains only, and without alpha or paired-chain data the features that could be detected were limited. When HLA alleles, especially DR and DQ, strongly co-occurred, TCR associations were difficult to assign to individual alleles. A later analysis found that TCR association rates varied across HLA loci, with DRB1 alleles showing the most associated TCRs and HLA-C alleles the fewest. The sequencing pipeline was judged likely to have produced a cluster of highly shared sequence variants as a technical artifact. The classifier was reported to diagnose cytomegalovirus status with high specificity and sensitivity in both the original cohort and the validation cohort. Presence/absence analyses assumed roughly uniform sequencing depth across donors, an assumption that may not hold. The earlier analysis of approximately 560 of the donors excluded some 15 rarely observed V segments, including chromosome 9 orphons, because counts were too low. Immune exposure information for the cohort was limited to CMV serostatus. In vitro tests confirmed that a few of the cytomegalovirus-associated TCR beta chains recognize cytomegalovirus antigens. A further reported finding was that TCR beta sequences accurately predicted the HLA-A and HLA-B alleles for most subjects in the first cohort. According to a later analysis, parvovirus B19, influenza, CMV and Epstein-Barr virus appeared linked to several top co-occurrence clusters. V-gene and J-gene trimming of TCR beta chains was associated with a missense DCLRE1C variant in a later genetic analysis, and the association was replicated in an independent cohort.

The cohort consisted of 666 healthy bone marrow donors. At the time of sampling, all cohort members were nominally healthy, though unrecorded immune exposures were likely present. The donor was CMV seropositive and was included in the group of 250 to 300 seropositive cohort members. Each donor provided a peripheral blood sample, and peripheral blood mononuclear cells were used for TCR beta sequencing. Genomic DNA extraction from the blood cell samples was performed with the Qiagen DNeasy Blood Extraction Kit. This sequence was found in a middle-aged man in good health and CMV-seropositive. Source material: PBMCs. Recombination linked TRBV19 to TRBJ2-2, and TRBD2 matches 13 of the central bases. The DNA is TGTGCCAGTAACGGACTAGCGGGGGAGGGCGGGGAGCTGTTTTTT. The encoded protein is CASNGLAGEGGELFF.